The sequence of this TCR beta chain was determined in a study of patients and donors after allogeneic stem cell transplantation. MiXCR was run by TCRdb on the RT-PCR reads, yielding one entry per CDR3 protein. The sample holds 150,000 to 250,000 distinct CDR3 sequences, around two fifths seen once. The V gene's germline CDR1 is SGHVS and CDR2 FQNEAQ. The CDR3 consists of 13 residues. Sequencing was done on a sample of blood, either unsorted or a sorted T cell fraction (not recorded which). The V gene is TRBV7-8, the J gene TRBJ2-3; D ambiguous. This receptor was obtained from a human donor who was either an allogeneic HSCT recipient or a stem cell or donor lymphocyte infusion donor (not recorded which). It is not recorded whose cells these are; they may come from a transplant donor. As DNA, the CDR3 is TGTGTCATTCGAGTCTTGAACACAGATACGCAGTATTTT. Translated, it gives CVIRVLNTDTQYF.